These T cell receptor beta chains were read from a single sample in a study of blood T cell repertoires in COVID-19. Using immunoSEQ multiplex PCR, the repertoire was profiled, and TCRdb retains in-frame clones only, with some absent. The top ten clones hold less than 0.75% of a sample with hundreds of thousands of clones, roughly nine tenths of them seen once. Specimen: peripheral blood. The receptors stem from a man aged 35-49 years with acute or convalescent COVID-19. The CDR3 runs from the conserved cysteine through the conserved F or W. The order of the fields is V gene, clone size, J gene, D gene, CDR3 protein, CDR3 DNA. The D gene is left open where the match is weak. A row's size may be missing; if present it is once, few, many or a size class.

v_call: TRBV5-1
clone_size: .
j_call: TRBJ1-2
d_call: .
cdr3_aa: CASSSQEVGGYTF
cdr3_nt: TGCGCCAGCAGCTCCCAGGAGGTAGGAGGCTACACCTTC

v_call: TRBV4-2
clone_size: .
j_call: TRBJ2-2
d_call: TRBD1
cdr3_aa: CASSPPGGANTGELFF
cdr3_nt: TGTGCCAGCAGCCCTCCAGGGGGCGCGAACACCGGGGAGCTGTTTTTT

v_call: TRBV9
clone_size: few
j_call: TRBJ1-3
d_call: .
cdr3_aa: CASSVGGSSGNTIYF
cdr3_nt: TGTGCCAGCAGCGTGGGAGGGAGCTCTGGAAACACCATATATTTT

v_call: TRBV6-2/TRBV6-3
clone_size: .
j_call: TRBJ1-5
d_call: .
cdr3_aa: CASSAIRVQPQHF
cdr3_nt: TGTGCCAGCAGTGCAATTCGGGTTCAGCCCCAGCATTTT

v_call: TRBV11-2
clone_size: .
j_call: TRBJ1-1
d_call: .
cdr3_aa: CASSQVQINTEAFF
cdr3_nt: TGTGCCAGCAGCCAGGTCCAAATCAACACTGAAGCTTTCTTT

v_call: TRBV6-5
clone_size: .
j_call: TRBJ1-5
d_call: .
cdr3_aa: CASTRDPGGQPQHF
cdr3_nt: TGTGCCAGCACCCGGGACCCGGGGGGTCAGCCCCAGCATTTT

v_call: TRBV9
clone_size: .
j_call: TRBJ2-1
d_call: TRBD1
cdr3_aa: CASSVGGQGSYNEQFF
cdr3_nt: TGTGCCAGCAGCGTAGGGGGACAGGGATCCTACAATGAGCAGTTCTTC

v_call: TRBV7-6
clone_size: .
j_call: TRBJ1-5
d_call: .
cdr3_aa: CASSLEQLSGPQHF
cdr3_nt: TGTGCCAGCAGCTTAGAACAACTCTCGGGGCCCCAGCATTTT

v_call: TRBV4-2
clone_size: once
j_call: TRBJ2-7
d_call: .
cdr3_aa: CASSQVDGQPSSYEQYF
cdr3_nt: TGTGCCAGCAGCCAAGTGGATGGACAGCCCAGCTCCTACGAGCAGTACTTC

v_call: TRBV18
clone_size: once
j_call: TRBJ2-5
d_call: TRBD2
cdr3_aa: CASSPLSRTSGRAVETQYF
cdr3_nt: TGTGCCAGCTCACCACTCAGTAGGACTAGCGGGAGGGCGGTGGAGACCCAGTACTTC

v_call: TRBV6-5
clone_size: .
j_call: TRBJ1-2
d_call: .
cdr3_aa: CASSSVRTVSYGYTF
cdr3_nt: TGTGCCAGCAGTTCGGTCAGGACTGTGAGCTATGGCTACACCTTC

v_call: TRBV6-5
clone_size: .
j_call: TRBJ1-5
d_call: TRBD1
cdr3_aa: CASSQTGSGNQPQHF
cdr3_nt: TGTGCCAGCAGCCAGACAGGGTCGGGCAATCAGCCCCAGCATTTT